These T cell receptor beta chains were read from a single sample in a study of blood T cell repertoires in COVID-19. Sequencing used immunoSEQ multiplex PCR; TCRdb keeps in-frame clones, though not all of them. The sample holds about 200,000 clones; roughly 80% are singletons and the top ten take nearly 6%. Sequencing input: peripheral blood. These receptors were obtained from a woman in her forties with COVID-19, enrolled during active disease. Both conserved end residues are part of each CDR3. Each record gives: D gene, clone size, J gene, V gene, CDR3 DNA, CDR3 protein. The D gene is left open where the match is weak. Clone size appears in some rows only: once, few, many, or a class for an expanded clone.

>.|once|TRBJ1-5|TRBV5-6
TGTGCCAGCAGCGCAGGGAATCAGCCCCAGCATTTT
CASSAGNQPQHF
>.|few|TRBJ1-4|TRBV27
TGTGCCAGCAGTTTATCCGGACAGAGATCTAATGAAAAACTGTTTTTT
CASSLSGQRSNEKLFF
>.|.|TRBJ2-3|TRBV19
TGTGCCAGTAGTAAAATGTTGGGGGGGGGCCGCACAGATACGCAGTATTTT
CASSKMLGGGRTDTQYF
>TRBD2|.|TRBJ2-2|TRBV7-7
TGTGCCAGCAGCCGGTCTAGCGGGAGGGATACCGGGGAGCTGTTTTTT
CASSRSSGRDTGELFF
>TRBD2|.|TRBJ2-1|TRBV19
TGTGCCAGTAGTTCGGGGGGAGATTACAATGAGCAGTTCTTC
CASSSGGDYNEQFF
>.|.|TRBJ2-7|TRBV19
TGTGCCAGTAGTCCCAGGACTCGCGGGGCCTACGAGCAGTACTTC
CASSPRTRGAYEQYF
>.|.|TRBJ1-6|TRBV27
TGTGCCAGCAGTTTGAGGTGGGCAGGGGACTATAATTCACCCCTCCACTTT
CASSLRWAGDYNSPLHF
>.|.|TRBJ2-7|TRBV14
TGTGCCAGCAGCATCAGCGGCTCCTACGAGCAGTACTTC
CASSISGSYEQYF
>.|many|TRBJ2-7|TRBV7-9
TGTGCCAGCAGCCCGGGACATATAGCCTACGAGCAGTACTTC
CASSPGHIAYEQYF
>.|.|TRBJ2-1|TRBV7-6
TGTGCCAGCAGCCCTTTGTCTCAGTCCCGGGAGTTCTTC
CASSPLSQSREFF
>TRBD2|many|TRBJ2-1|TRBV11-2
TGTGCCAGCAGCTTCAGCGGGGCTAACAATGAGCAGTTCTTC
CASSFSGANNEQFF
>TRBD1|.|TRBJ2-5|TRBV6-2/TRBV6-3
TGTGCCAGCAGCCGCGACACAGGGGGGAAGACCCAGTACTTC
CASSRDTGGKTQYF
>.|.|TRBJ2-7|TRBV10-3
TGTGCCATCAGTGTGCGGAACTACGAGCAGTACTTC
CAISVRNYEQYF
>.|.|TRBJ1-3|TRBV11-2
TGTGCCAGCAGCTTCAAGTGGAGGGCTGGAAACACCATATATTTT
CASSFKWRAGNTIYF
>TRBD1|.|TRBJ2-7|TRBV18
TGTGCCAGCTCAACCGGGACAGGGGACGAGCAGTACTTC
CASSTGTGDEQYF
>.|.|TRBJ2-3|TRBV7-9
TGTGCCAGCTCCAGCGGTCCTAGCACAGATACGCAGTATTTT
CASSSGPSTDTQYF
>TRBD1|once|TRBJ2-1|TRBV19
TGTGCCACTCTAGGGGGCAGCTCCTACAATGAGCAGTTCTTC
CATLGGSSYNEQFF
>.|.|TRBJ1-4|TRBV7-8
TGTGCCAGCAGCCCTCCGGGGGCTAATGAAAAACTGTTTTTT
CASSPPGANEKLFF
>.|medium-sized|TRBJ1-5|TRBV7-9
TGTGCCAGCAGCTTAGCGACAGTATCCAATCAGCCCCAGCATTTT
CASSLATVSNQPQHF
>.|few|TRBJ1-1|TRBV19
TGTGCCAGTTGGGGAAGGGAGGCCCATGGAGATGAAGGCACTGAAGCTTTCTTT
CASWGREAHGDEGTEAFF
>.|.|TRBJ2-1|TRBV5-4
TGTGCCAGCAGCTTGGACGGGAGCTACTCCTACAATGAGCAGTTCTTC
CASSLDGSYSYNEQFF
>TRBD1|.|TRBJ1-2|TRBV12-3/TRBV12-4
TGTGCCAGCAGTAAAACAGGGGCCTATGGCTACACCTTC
CASSKTGAYGYTF
>TRBD1|.|TRBJ2-7|TRBV7-9
TGTGCCAGCAGCTTAAGGTCGGGACAGCGCTACGAGCAGTACTTC
CASSLRSGQRYEQYF
>.|few|TRBJ1-2|TRBV2
TGTGCCAGCAGTGATCAGGGCCCCTCTAACTATGGCTACACCTTC
CASSDQGPSNYGYTF
>.|.|TRBJ2-1|TRBV27
TGTGCCAGCAGTCCGAGCAGGGGCAGGGAATCAGCCGGCGGATTATACAATGAGCAGTTCTTC
CASSPSRGRESAGGLYNEQFF
>.|once|TRBJ1-1|TRBV18
TGTGCCAGCACACGGACTGAAATTACCACTGAAGCTTTCTTT
CASTRTEITTEAFF
>.|.|TRBJ1-5|TRBV5-1
TGCGCCAGCAGCCCGACGGACAGAAGCAATCAGCCCCAGCATTTT
CASSPTDRSNQPQHF
>.|.|TRBJ2-5|TRBV21-1
TGTGCCAGCAGCAAGCGGACGGACAGGGGCCGGGAGACCCAGTACTTC
CASSKRTDRGRETQYF
>.|.|TRBJ1-1|TRBV21-1
TGTGCCAGCCCCATATGCGGGGGCACTGAAGCTTTCTTT
CASPICGGTEAFF
>TRBD2|.|TRBJ2-1|TRBV20-1
TGCAGGCCGACTAGCGGGCATGAGCAGTTCTTC
CRPTSGHEQFF
>TRBD1|.|TRBJ1-2|TRBV3-1/TRBV3-2
TGTGCCAGCAGCCAAGAAGACAGGGCTAGGGGCTACACCTTC
CASSQEDRARGYTF
>TRBD1|.|TRBJ1-1|TRBV2
TGTGCCAGCAGTGACAGGGGGCTGGGGAACACTGAAGCTTTCTTT
CASSDRGLGNTEAFF
>.|once|TRBJ2-7|TRBV6-6
TGTGCCAGCAGTCCTACAGGGTCCTACGAGCAGTACTTC
CASSPTGSYEQYF
>.|.|TRBJ1-1|TRBV5-4
TGTGCCAGCTCCCACAGGATCGACACTGAAGCTTTCTTT
CASSHRIDTEAFF
>.|.|TRBJ2-3|TRBV9
TGTGCCAGCAGCTTACGAGGAGGGGGCGGGACAGATACGCAGTATTTT
CASSLRGGGGTDTQYF
>TRBD2|.|TRBJ2-7|TRBV9
TGTGCCAGCAGCGTAGGCCCCCAGGCGCGGGAGCGGGGCGAGCAGTACTTC
CASSVGPQARERGEQYF
>.|.|TRBJ1-4|TRBV12-3/TRBV12-4
TGTGCCAGCCATCGGGGGATGGGTGAAAAACTGTTTTTT
CASHRGMGEKLFF
>.|.|TRBJ2-1|TRBV6-6
TGTGCCAGCAGTTACTCTGGCCCCGATTCCTACAATGAGCAGTTCTTC
CASSYSGPDSYNEQFF
>TRBD2|.|TRBJ2-3|TRBV30
TGTGCCTGGAATAGCGGGGGGGGCCGATATACGCAGTATTTT
CAWNSGGGRYTQYF
>TRBD1|once|TRBJ1-2|TRBV29-1
TGCAGCGTTGAATGGGGACAGAACTATGGCTACACCTTC
CSVEWGQNYGYTF
>TRBD2|.|TRBJ2-5|TRBV3-1/TRBV3-2
TGTGCCAGCAGAGGACTAGCGGTCGGGGAGACCCAGTACTTC
CASRGLAVGETQYF
>.|.|TRBJ2-1|TRBV27
TGTGCCAGCAGCCGTACTCGACTTAACAATGAGCAGTTCTTC
CASSRTRLNNEQFF
>TRBD1|.|TRBJ1-3|TRBV7-9
TGTGCCAGCAGTCCGGACAGGGGGTTTGGAAACACCATATATTTT
CASSPDRGFGNTIYF
>TRBD2|.|TRBJ2-5|TRBV5-4
TGTGCCAGTAGAGCGGGGGGCTCTATTATCAAAGAGACCCAGTACTTC
CASRAGGSIIKETQYF
>.|.|TRBJ2-1|TRBV3-1/TRBV3-2
TGTGCCAGCAGCCAAGATGAGTTCAATGAGCAGTTCTTC
CASSQDEFNEQFF
>TRBD1|.|TRBJ1-3|TRBV18
TGTGCCAGCTCACCCTCGGGACAGGGGGAGGACACCATATATTTT
CASSPSGQGEDTIYF
>.|.|TRBJ1-6|TRBV12-1
TGTGCCAGCAGCTTTGAGCGGACAGAGAGGAGGTCACCCCTCCACTTT
CASSFERTERRSPLHF
>.|.|TRBJ2-2|TRBV9
TGTGCCAGCAGCGTAGGGGAGGTGCCCGGGGAGCTGTTTTTT
CASSVGEVPGELFF